The table lists the clone carrying this TCR beta chain with a count of one. The germline gives CDR1 SGDLS, CDR2 YYNGEE. The V segment lost 0 bases and the J segment 7 bases; nucleotides outside the gene matches: 12. The CDR3 loop spans 17 amino acids. These data come from a study of blood T cell repertoires in COVID-19. Overall study: Some COVID-19 samples were acute and others convalescent; all came from the United States, Italy and Spain. In each case, the material was cDNA or gDNA derived from T cells, B-cell-depleted T cells, or PBMCs.

Original methodology: Estimates of nucleated cell counts were drawn from the amplification of reference gene primers. Libraries were prepared by immunoSEQ multiplex PCR; TCRdb keeps only in-frame clonotypes and omits some of them. The V and J calls and clone size come from that table; D and trimming were worked out from the DNA. This sample has about 200,000 clones, with around four fifths found just once. V and J are TRBV9 and TRBJ2-2, with 7 bases matching TRBD1. Material for sequencing was peripheral blood. The source is a woman aged 50 to 60 with acute or convalescent COVID-19. As DNA, the CDR3 is TGTGCCAGCAGCGTAGCCGATTTCCGGGACAGCCACGGGGAGCTGTTTTTT. It yields the protein CASSVADFRDSHGELFF.